One and the same sample provided the 24 T cell receptor beta chains below, sequenced in a study of blood T cell repertoires in COVID-19 (TCRdb year 2020). The library was obtained by the immunoSEQ multiplex PCR assay. Here the immuneACCESS table is served through TCRdb, limited to in-frame sequences with V and J called. Missing clones are a known gap in these copies; in checked studies unresolved V genes cover under half, and the rest lacks a known reason. This sample is represented by around 100,000 clones; approximately 78% of them were singletons. The top ten constitute roughly 8.2% of the sample. The sequenced sample consisted of peripheral blood. The receptor source for this set is an older man with acute or convalescent COVID-19.

The J gene is TRBJ2-3, the V gene TRBV18; 10 bases are shared with TRBD2. This CDR3 region has 15 residues. CDR1 and CDR2 from the germline V gene are KGHSH and LQKENI. V lost 4 bases, J lost 4 bases, and 5 bases stayed unmatched. As DNA, the CDR3 is TGTGCCAGCTCACTAAGCGGGGGGGCCCCAGATACGCAGTATTTT. It is translated as CASSLSGGAPDTQYF.

The chain employs TRBV19 and TRBJ1-4, with 8 positions matching TRBD1. This CDR3 contains 14 residues. J gave up 10 bases and V 5 bases, and 9 bases lay outside the gene matches. CDR1 and CDR2 (germline): LNHDA, SQIVND (reference sequence). The CDR3 nucleotides are TGTGCCAGTAGTCCTCAGGGACAGGCGAGAAAACTGTTTTTT. Its protein is CASSPQGQARKLFF.

The chain uses TRBV4-2 and TRBJ1-3; no firm D call. CDR1 LGHNA and CDR2 YNFKEQ come from the germline V gene. Trimming left V 2 bases short and J 0 bases short, with 8 bases between. The CDR3 is made up of 15 amino acids. CDR3 protein: CASSQPTTSGNTIYF. CDR3 nucleotide sequence: TGTGCCAGCAGCCAACCAACAACCTCTGGAAACACCATATATTTT.

This clone occurred once. The rearrangement uses TRBV30 and TRBJ2-7; the match to TRBD1 covers 12 bases. Losses at the gene ends were 0 bases for V and 1 base for J; bases not matched to a gene: 4. CDR1 GTSNPN and CDR2 SVGIG come from the germline V gene (reference sequence). The CDR3 sequence is 16 residues long. For the CDR3, the DNA is TGTGCCTGGAGTGTATGGGGACAGGGGGCTTCCTACGAGCAGTACTTC. It translates to CAWSVWGQGASYEQYF.

This clone was picked up a small number of times. The chain joins TRBV6-5 to TRBJ2-4; D may be TRBD1 (7 bases). With 0 bases removed from V and 6 bases from J, the gap between germline ends came to 12 bases. Germline CDR1 MNHEY, CDR2 SVGAGI. This CDR3 has 15 amino acids. The chain's CDR3 is CASSYSPGGRNIQYF. CDR3 sequence (DNA): TGTGCCAGCAGTTACTCGCCAGGGGGGAGAAACATTCAGTACTTC.

V is TRBV27 and J is TRBJ1-5, with 10 bases aligning to TRBD1. V was clipped by 5 bases and J by 6 bases; unmatched bases: 10. CDR1 MNHEY and CDR2 SMNVEV come from the germline V gene (reference sequence). The CDR3 loop spans 16 amino acids. CDR3 in DNA: TGTGCCAGCAGTCCATCGGACAGGGGGTTGTTTCAGCCCCAGCATTTT. As protein: CASSPSDRGLFQPQHF.

This clone has more than one count but fewer than ten. The rearrangement uses TRBV5-1 and TRBJ2-2; TRBD2 matches 14 bases. The trim removed 3 bases at V and 6 bases at J, leaving 4 bases unmatched. Germline CDR1 reads SGHRS; CDR2 reads YFSETQ. The CDR3 has 16 residues. In DNA, the CDR3 is TGCGCCAGCAGCTCGGGACTAGCGGGGGCCGCCGGGGAGCTGTTTTTT. Protein: CASSSGLAGAAGELFF.

This clone has just one count. The rearrangement links TRBV29-1 to TRBJ1-2; 10 bases line up with TRBD1. CDR1 is SQVTM, CDR2 ANQGSEA, per germline. Trimming removed 5 bases from V and 6 bases from J; junction bases left unmatched: 3. This CDR3 contains 12 residues. This chain's CDR3 is CSVWDRGNGYTF. CDR3 DNA sequence: TGCAGCGTTTGGGACAGGGGAAATGGCTACACCTTC.

The rearrangement joins TRBV5-1 to TRBJ1-5, with 12 bases identical to TRBD1. Germline CDR1 and CDR2: SGHRS and YFSETQ. This CDR3 is 15 amino acids long. The V and J ends lost 4 bases and 6 bases, in that order; junction bases with no gene match: 5. This CDR3 reads CASSPGQGAGQPQHF. CDR3 coding DNA: TGCGCCAGCAGCCCGGGACAGGGGGCTGGTCAGCCCCAGCATTTT.

This clone was counted once. The gene calls are TRBV2 and TRBJ2-7; 13 bases align to TRBD2. Looked up from germline, CDR1 is SNHLY and CDR2 is FYNNEI. CDR3 length equals 14 residues. J gave up 8 bases and V 5 bases, and 6 bases lay outside the gene matches. CDR3 sequence reads: CASSIPGLAGKQYF. CDR3 coding DNA: TGTGCCAGCAGTATACCGGGACTAGCGGGGAAGCAGTACTTC. The entire variable domain, with the rest obtained from reference TRBV2 and TRBJ2-7, is as follows: EPEVTQTPSHQVTQMGQEVILRCVPISNHLYFYWYRQILGQKVEFLVSFYNNEISEKSEIFDDQFSVERPDGSNFTLKIRSTKLEDSAMYFCASSIPGLAGKQYFGPGTRLTVT.

This rearrangement joins TRBV5-1 to TRBJ1-1; the match to TRBD1 covers 8 bases. V gave up 4 bases and J gave up 0 bases; unmatched junction bases: 8. Germline V gene data show CDR1 as SGHRS and CDR2 as YFSETQ. The CDR3 runs to 16 residues. CDR3 in amino acids: CASSRGTGTMNTEAFF. The CDR3 DNA reads as TGCGCCAGCAGCCGGGGGACAGGAACAATGAACACTGAAGCTTTCTTT.

This clone was observed a single time. V gene TRBV19 combines with J gene TRBJ1-2, with a tentative D call TRBD1 (6 bases). Germline V gene lookup returns CDR1 LNHDA and CDR2 SQIVND (reference sequence). This CDR3 spans 13 amino acids. V lost 5 bases and J lost 4, with 11 bases in between. The CDR3 bases are TGTGCCAGTAGTGAGGACAGCTTCTATGGCTACACCTTC. Protein sequence: CASSEDSFYGYTF.

This clone has just a few counts. This chain uses TRBV19 with TRBJ1-5, with TRBD1 matching 10 bases. The CDR3 loop spans 16 amino acids. CDR1 is LNHDA, CDR2 SQIVND, per germline (reference sequence). J lost 7 bases, V lost 8 bases, and 14 bases had no gene match. CDR3 region: CASGRNGQGGQQPQHF. The DNA for the CDR3 is TGTGCCAGTGGAAGAAATGGACAGGGGGGACAGCAGCCCCAGCATTTT.

The V and J genes are TRBV2 and TRBJ2-3; D may be TRBD2 (6 bases). Germline lookup yields CDR1 SNHLY and CDR2 FYNNEI. This CDR3 contains 15 residues. V was shortened by 2 bases and J by 0 bases, with 9 bases between the two germline ends. The CDR3 DNA reads TGTGCCAGCAGTGAAAGGAGCGGGAGCACAGATACGCAGTATTTT. Its translation is CASSERSGSTDTQYF.

The CDR3 DNA follows: TGCGCCAGCAGCTTGGGGCCAGGGGTGGACAATCAGCCCCAGCATTTT. This translates into CASSLGPGVDNQPQHF. V gene TRBV5-1 combines with J gene TRBJ1-5; TRBD1 is a possible D gene (6 bases). CDR3 length: 16 residues. Germline CDR1 SGHRS, CDR2 YFSETQ. V dropped 0 bases and J dropped 3 bases, with 13 bases sitting between them.

The gene calls are TRBV5-6 and TRBJ2-7; 9 nucleotides align to TRBD1. CDR3 size: 16 residues. V gave up 1 base and J gave up 4 bases; unmatched junction bases: 9. The germline V gene has CDR1 SGHDT and CDR2 YYEEEE. Here the CDR3 reads CASSLIGGQGLYEQYF. DNA for the CDR3: TGTGCCAGCAGCTTGATCGGGGGACAGGGTTTATACGAGCAGTACTTC.

The V gene is TRBV7-9, the J gene TRBJ1-2, with 10 bases fitting TRBD1. The CDR3 is 16 residues long. With 5 bases clipped from V and 0 bases from J, the junction kept 6 bases outside the gene matches. CDR1 and CDR2 (germline): SEHNR, FQNEAQ (reference sequence). The CDR3 loop reads CASSPPGTGANYGYTF. CDR3 bases: TGTGCCAGCAGCCCCCCGGGGACAGGGGCTAACTATGGCTACACCTTC.

This chain links TRBV5-1 with TRBJ2-5; 7 nucleotides align to TRBD1. Germline V gene data show CDR1 as SGHRS and CDR2 as YFSETQ. Trimming cost V 1 base and J 4 bases; bases outside gene matches: 4. The CDR3 runs 14 residues. CDR3 residues: CASSLNDRAETQYF. CDR3 in DNA: TGCGCCAGCAGCTTGAACGACAGGGCAGAGACCCAGTACTTC.

This chain links TRBV5-1 with TRBJ1-5; 10 bases are shared with TRBD1. Germline CDR1 SGHRS, CDR2 YFSETQ. The CDR3 is 16 residues long. With 0 bases clipped from V and 3 bases from J, the junction kept 3 bases outside the gene matches. CDR3 in amino acids: CASSLGDRGHNQPQHF. The DNA of the CDR3 is TGCGCCAGCAGCTTGGGGGACAGGGGCCACAATCAGCCCCAGCATTTT.

The J gene is TRBJ2-1, the V gene TRBV28; D not resolved. The CDR3 runs to 14 residues. Germline loops: CDR1 MDHEN, CDR2 SYDVKM. V gave up 7 bases and J gave up 1 base, with 11 bases separating them. CDR3 nucleotide sequence: TGTGCCAGCACCCGTTCGGGTTCCTACAATGAGCAGTTCTTC. Its translation: CASTRSGSYNEQFF.

The genes are TRBV28 and TRBJ1-2; 7 nucleotides line up with TRBD1. The CDR3 runs to 17 residues. Unmatched junction bases numbered 13, after V lost 5 bases and J lost 1 base. The germline V gene encodes CDR1 MDHEN and CDR2 SYDVKM. This CDR3 reads CASSPVPSTGSNYGYTF. CDR3 DNA sequence: TGTGCCAGCAGTCCGGTCCCCTCGACAGGGAGTAACTATGGCTACACCTTC.

This chain connects TRBV5-1 to TRBJ1-1; D may be TRBD1 (5 bases). CDR1 is SGHRS and CDR2 is YFSETQ in the germline V gene. This CDR3 is 13 amino acids long. The V end was cut by 4 bases, the J end by 5 bases, with 12 bases between. The CDR3 sequence is CASSPVGGTEAFF. Here the CDR3 DNA reads TGCGCCAGCAGCCCCGTGGGGGGGACTGAAGCTTTCTTT.

The J gene is TRBJ2-2, the V gene TRBV5-1, with D perhaps TRBD2 (7 bases). The CDR3 has 15 residues. Looked up from germline, CDR1 is SGHRS and CDR2 is YFSETQ. V lost 1 base and J lost 4, with 11 bases in between. The CDR3 region is CASSLRGATTGELFF. For the CDR3, the DNA is TGCGCCAGCAGCTTGCGGGGGGCGACCACCGGGGAGCTGTTTTTT.

The V call is TRBV29-1, the J call TRBJ2-1; D may be TRBD1 (7 bases). Germline V gene lookup returns CDR1 SQVTM and CDR2 ANQGSEA. The CDR3 has 14 amino acids. V dropped 5 bases and J dropped 4 bases, with 15 bases sitting between them. For the CDR3, the DNA is TGCAGCGTTAGCAACAGGGGAGGTTACAATGAGCAGTTCTTC. This encodes CSVSNRGGYNEQFF.